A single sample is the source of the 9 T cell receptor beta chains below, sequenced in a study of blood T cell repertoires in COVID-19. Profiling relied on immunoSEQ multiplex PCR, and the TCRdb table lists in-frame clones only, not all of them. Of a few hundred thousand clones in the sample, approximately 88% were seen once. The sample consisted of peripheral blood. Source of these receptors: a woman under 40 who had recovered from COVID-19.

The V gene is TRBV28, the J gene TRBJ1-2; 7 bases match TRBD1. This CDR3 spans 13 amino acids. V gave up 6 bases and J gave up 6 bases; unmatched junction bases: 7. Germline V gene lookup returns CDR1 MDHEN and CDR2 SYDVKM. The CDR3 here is CASSLGGVHGYTF. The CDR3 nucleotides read TGTGCCAGCAGCCTAGGGGGCGTCCATGGCTACACCTTC.

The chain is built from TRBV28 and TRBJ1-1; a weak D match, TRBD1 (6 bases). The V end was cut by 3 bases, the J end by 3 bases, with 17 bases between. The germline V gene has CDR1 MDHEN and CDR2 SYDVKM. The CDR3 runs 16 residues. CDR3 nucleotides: TGTGCCAGCAGTTTCGCGGGGGCTGGGGGTCACACTGAAGCTTTCTTT. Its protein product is CASSFAGAGGHTEAFF.

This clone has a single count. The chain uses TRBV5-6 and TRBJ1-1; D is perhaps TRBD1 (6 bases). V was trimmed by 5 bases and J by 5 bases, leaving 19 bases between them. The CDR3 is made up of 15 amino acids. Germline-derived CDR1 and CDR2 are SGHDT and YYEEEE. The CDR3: CASSSEGGRKTEAFF. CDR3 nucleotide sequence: TGTGCCAGCAGTTCCGAGGGGGGGAGGAAGACTGAAGCTTTCTTT.

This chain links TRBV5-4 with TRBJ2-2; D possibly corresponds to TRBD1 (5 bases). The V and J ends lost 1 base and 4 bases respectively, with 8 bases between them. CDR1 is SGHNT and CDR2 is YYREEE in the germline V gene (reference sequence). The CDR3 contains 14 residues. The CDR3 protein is CASSLSGFTGELFF. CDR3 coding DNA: TGTGCCAGCAGCTTGTCAGGGTTCACCGGGGAGCTGTTTTTT.

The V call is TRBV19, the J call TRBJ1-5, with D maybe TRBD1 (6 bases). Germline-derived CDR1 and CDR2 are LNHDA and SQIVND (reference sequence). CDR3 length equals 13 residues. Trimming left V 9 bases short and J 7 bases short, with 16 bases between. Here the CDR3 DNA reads TGTGCCAGCGAACCAGGGACAAGGCAGCCCCAGCATTTT. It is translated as CASEPGTRQPQHF.

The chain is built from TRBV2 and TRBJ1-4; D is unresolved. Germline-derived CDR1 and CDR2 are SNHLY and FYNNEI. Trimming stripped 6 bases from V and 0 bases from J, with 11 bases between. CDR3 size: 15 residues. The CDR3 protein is CASRSGLATNEKLFF. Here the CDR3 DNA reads TGTGCCAGCAGGTCAGGTTTAGCAACTAATGAAAAACTGTTTTTT.

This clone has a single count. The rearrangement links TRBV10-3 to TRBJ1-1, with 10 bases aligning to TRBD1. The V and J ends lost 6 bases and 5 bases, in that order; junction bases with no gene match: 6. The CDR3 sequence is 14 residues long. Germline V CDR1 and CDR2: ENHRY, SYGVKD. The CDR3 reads CAISGTGERTEAFF. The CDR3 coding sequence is TGTGCCATCAGCGGGACAGGGGAGAGGACTGAAGCTTTCTTT.

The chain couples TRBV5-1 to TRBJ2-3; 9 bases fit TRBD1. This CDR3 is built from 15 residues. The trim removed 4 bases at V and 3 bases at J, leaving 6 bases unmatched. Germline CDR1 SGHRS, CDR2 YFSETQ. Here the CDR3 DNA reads TGCGCCAGCAGCCTACAGGGGGCCGGGACAGATACGCAGTATTTT. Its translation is CASSLQGAGTDTQYF.

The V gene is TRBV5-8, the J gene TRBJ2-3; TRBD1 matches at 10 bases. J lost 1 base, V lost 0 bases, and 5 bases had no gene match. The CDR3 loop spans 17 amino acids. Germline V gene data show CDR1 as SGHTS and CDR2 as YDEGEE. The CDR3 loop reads CASSLARTGGGTDTQYF. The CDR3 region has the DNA TGTGCCAGCAGCTTGGCCCGGACAGGGGGAGGCACAGATACGCAGTATTTT.